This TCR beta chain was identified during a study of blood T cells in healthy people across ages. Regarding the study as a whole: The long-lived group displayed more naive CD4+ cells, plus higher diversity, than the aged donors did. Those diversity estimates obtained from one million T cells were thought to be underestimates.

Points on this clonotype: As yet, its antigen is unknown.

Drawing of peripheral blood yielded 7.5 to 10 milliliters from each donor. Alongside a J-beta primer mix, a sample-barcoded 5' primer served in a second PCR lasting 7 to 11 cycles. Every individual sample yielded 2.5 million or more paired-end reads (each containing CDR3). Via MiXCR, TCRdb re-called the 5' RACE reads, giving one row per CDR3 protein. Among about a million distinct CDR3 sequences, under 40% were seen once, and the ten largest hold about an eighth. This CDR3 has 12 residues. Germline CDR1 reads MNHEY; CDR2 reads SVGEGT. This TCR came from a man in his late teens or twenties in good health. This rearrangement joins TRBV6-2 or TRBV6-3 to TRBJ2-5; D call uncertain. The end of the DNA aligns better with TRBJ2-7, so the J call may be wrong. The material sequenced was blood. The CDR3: CASSALGYEQYF. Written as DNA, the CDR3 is TGTGCCAGCTCCGCATTGGGCTACGAGCAGTACTTC.